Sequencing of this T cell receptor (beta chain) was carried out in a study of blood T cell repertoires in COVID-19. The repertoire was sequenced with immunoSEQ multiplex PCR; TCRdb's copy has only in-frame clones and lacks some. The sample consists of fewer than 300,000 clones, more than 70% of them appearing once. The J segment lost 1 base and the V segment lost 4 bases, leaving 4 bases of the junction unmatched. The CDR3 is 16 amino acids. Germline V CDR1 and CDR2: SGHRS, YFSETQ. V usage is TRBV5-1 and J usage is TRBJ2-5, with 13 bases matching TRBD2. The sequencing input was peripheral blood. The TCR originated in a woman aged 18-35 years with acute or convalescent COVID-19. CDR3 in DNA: TGCGCCAGCAGCCATACTAGCGGGAGGGCCCAAGAGACCCAGTACTTC. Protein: CASSHTSGRAQETQYF.